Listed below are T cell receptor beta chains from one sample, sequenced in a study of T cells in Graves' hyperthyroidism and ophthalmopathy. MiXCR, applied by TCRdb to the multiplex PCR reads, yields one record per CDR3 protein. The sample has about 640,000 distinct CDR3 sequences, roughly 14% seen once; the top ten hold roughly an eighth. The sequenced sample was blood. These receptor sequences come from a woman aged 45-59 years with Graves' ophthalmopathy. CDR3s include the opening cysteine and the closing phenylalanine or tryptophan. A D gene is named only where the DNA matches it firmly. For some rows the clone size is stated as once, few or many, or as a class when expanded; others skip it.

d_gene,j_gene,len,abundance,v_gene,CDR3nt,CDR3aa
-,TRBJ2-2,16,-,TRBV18,TGTGCCAGCTCAGCCGAGCGGACCCTGAACACCGGGGAGCTGTTTTTT,CASSAERTLNTGELFF
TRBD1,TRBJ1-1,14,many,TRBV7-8,TGTGCCAGCAGCTCCGGACAGGAGAACACTGAAGCTTTCTTT,CASSSGQENTEAFF
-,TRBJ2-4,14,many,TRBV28,TGTGCCAGCAGACCCTTACTAGCCAAAAACATTCAGTACTTC,CASRPLLAKNIQYF
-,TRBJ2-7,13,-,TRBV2,TGTGCCAGCGATCAGCGTACAGCCTACGAGCAGTACTTC,CASDQRTAYEQYF
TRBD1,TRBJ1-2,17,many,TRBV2,TGTGCCAGCAGGGCCACGGACAGGGGGCGCGGATCCTATGGCTACACCTTC,CASRATDRGRGSYGYTF
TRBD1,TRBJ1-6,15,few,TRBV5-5,TGTGCCAGCAGCCCTGGGACAGGGAGGGTCTCACCCCTCCACTTT,CASSPGTGRVSPLHF
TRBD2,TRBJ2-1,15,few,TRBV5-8,TGTGCCAGCAGCGCGGGACTAGCGGGAGGACCTGAGCAGTTCTTC,CASSAGLAGGPEQFF
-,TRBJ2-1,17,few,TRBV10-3,TGTGCCATCAGTGCCCCTAACGATCAGAGCTCCTACAATGAGCAGTTCTTC,CAISAPNDQSSYNEQFF
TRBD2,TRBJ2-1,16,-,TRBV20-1,TGCAGTGCTAGAGACAGGGGGACTAGCGGGAGTGATGAGCAGTTCTTC,CSARDRGTSGSDEQFF
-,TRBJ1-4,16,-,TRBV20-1,TGCAGTGCTAGAGGGAAGGGCCCCAACGTTAATGAAAAACTGTTTTTT,CSARGKGPNVNEKLFF
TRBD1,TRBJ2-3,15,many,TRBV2,TGTGCCAGCAGTGACCTCAGGGGGCGAACAGATACGCAGTATTTT,CASSDLRGRTDTQYF
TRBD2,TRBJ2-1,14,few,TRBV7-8,TGTGCCAGCAGCTTAGTGGCGGGGGGGAATGAGCAGTTCTTC,CASSLVAGGNEQFF
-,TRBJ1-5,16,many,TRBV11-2,TGTGCCAGCAGCTTTTCGGGCCGGAATAGCAATCAGCCCCAGCATTTT,CASSFSGRNSNQPQHF
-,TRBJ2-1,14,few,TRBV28,TGTGCCAGCAGTGGGACCCTTAGTAAAATCGAGCAGTTCTTC,CASSGTLSKIEQFF
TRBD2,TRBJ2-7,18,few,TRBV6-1,TGTGCCAGCAGTAATAACCTCCATTCTAGCGGGGGATCCTACGAGCAGTACTTC,CASSNNLHSSGGSYEQYF
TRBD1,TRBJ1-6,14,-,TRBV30,TGTGCCTGGAGTGGGGACAGGGGGAACTCACCCCTCCACTTT,CAWSGDRGNSPLHF
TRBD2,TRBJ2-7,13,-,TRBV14,TGTGCCAGCAGCCCGGTAGCGGGAGGAGAGCAGTACTTC,CASSPVAGGEQYF
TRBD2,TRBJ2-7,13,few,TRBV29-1,TGCAGCGTTCACGGGGGGAGTACCTACGAGCAGTACTTC,CSVHGGSTYEQYF
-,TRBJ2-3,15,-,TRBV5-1,TGCGCCAGCAGAGCCGGGACTTCTAGCACAGATACGCAGTATTTT,CASRAGTSSTDTQYF
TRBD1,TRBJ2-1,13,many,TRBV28,TGTGCCAGCCGGGACAGGGGTGAGATTGAGCAGTTCTTC,CASRDRGEIEQFF
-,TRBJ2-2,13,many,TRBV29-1,TGCAGCGTCCTTAGGGAGAACACCGGGGAGCTGTTTTTT,CSVLRENTGELFF
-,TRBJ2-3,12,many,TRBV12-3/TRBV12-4,TGTGCCAGCACCCCTATAACAGATACGCAGTATTTT,CASTPITDTQYF
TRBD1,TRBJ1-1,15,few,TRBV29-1,TGCAGCGTTGAATCTCGACAGGGAATTTACACTGAAGCTTTCTTT,CSVESRQGIYTEAFF
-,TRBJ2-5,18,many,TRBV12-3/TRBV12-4,TGTGCCAGCAGTTTAAGGGTGCCGGAACCTAACCGGGGAATGGGCCAGTACTTC,CASSLRVPEPNRGMGQYF
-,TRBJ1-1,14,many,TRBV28,TGTGCCAGCAGCCCCCCAGGACTTCATACTGAAGCTTTCTTT,CASSPPGLHTEAFF
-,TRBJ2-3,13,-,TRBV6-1,TGTGCCAGCAGTCGAGGATTCACAGATACGCAGTATTTT,CASSRGFTDTQYF
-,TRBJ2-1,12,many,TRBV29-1,TGCAGCGTTGCCAAAAACGAGAATGAGCAGTTCTTC,CSVAKNENEQFF
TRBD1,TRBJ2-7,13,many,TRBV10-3,TGTGCCATCACGAGGGACAGGGGTTATGAGCAGTACTTC,CAITRDRGYEQYF
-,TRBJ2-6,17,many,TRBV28,TGTGCCAGCAGTTTAACCCCAGGGAGAGCTGGGGCCAACGTCCTGACTTTC,CASSLTPGRAGANVLTF
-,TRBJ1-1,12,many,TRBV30,TGTGCCTGGACCGTCGGAGCCCGGGGAGCTTTCTTT,CAWTVGARGAFF
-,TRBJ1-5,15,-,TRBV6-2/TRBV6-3,TGTGCCAGCAGCCGGGGACCGGGCGGCAATCAGCCCCAGCATTTT,CASSRGPGGNQPQHF
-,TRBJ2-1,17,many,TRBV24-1,TGTGCCACCAGTGATGGACCAGCGGGTGAAACCTACAATGAGCAGTTCTTC,CATSDGPAGETYNEQFF
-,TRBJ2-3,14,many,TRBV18,TGTGCCAGCTCACCACCGTCGGCGTCAGATACGCAGTATTTT,CASSPPSASDTQYF
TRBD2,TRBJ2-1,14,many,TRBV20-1,TGCAGTGCTAGATACCCAGCGGGAGTAGTTGAGCAGTTCTTC,CSARYPAGVVEQFF
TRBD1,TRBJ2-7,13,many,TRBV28,TGTGCCAGTGAACCGGGACAGGTCCCCGAGCAGTACTTC,CASEPGQVPEQYF
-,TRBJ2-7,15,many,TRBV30,TGTGCCTGGGCTCCGGGGCAGGGTCCTTCCTACGAGCAGTACTTC,CAWAPGQGPSYEQYF
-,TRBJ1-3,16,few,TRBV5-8,TGTGCCAGCAGCTTGGCAGGACTCCCGTCTGGGAACACCATATATTTT,CASSLAGLPSGNTIYF
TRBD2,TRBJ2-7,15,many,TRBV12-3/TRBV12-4,TGTGCCAGCAGTAGACCGGGACTAGCGGGAAGCGAGCAGTACTTC,CASSRPGLAGSEQYF
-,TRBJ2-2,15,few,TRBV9,TGTGCCAGCAGCGTAGGAGCCCTAGTCACCGGGGAGCTGTTTTTT,CASSVGALVTGELFF
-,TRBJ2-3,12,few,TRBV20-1,TGCAGTGTGGGCCCAATGGCAGATACGCAGTATTTT,CSVGPMADTQYF
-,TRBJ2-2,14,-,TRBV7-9,TGTGCCAGCAGGGAGACAGGGAACACCGGGGAGCTGTTTTTT,CASRETGNTGELFF
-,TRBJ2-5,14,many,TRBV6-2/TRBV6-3,TGTGCCAGCAGTTACTCGCGTCACGGAGAGACCCAGTACTTC,CASSYSRHGETQYF
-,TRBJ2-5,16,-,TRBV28,TGTGCCAGCAGACCTCAATCGGGGAGAACAATCGGGACCCAGTACTTC,CASRPQSGRTIGTQYF
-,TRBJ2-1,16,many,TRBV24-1,TGTGCCACCAGTGATTTTGCCGGGGGATCCTACAATGAGCAGTTCTTC,CATSDFAGGSYNEQFF
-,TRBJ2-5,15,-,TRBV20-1,TGCAGTGCCCAAACCAGGCGTCTAGCGCTGGAGACCCAGTACTTC,CSAQTRRLALETQYF
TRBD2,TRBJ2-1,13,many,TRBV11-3,TGTGCCAGCCGTCTAGCGGGAAAGGATGAGCAGTTCTTC,CASRLAGKDEQFF
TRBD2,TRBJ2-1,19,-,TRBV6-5,TGTGCCAGCAGTTACCGGGGGGGCTCAGGGACTAGCAGTTACAATGAGCAGTTCTTC,CASSYRGGSGTSSYNEQFF
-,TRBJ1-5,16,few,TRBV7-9,TGTGCCAGCAGCTTAGCGCGGGCAGGGAAGAATCAGCCCCAGCATTTT,CASSLARAGKNQPQHF
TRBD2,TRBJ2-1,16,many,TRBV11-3,TGTGCCAGCAGCTTAGTCCCCGGGAGGAATCACAATGAGCAGTTCTTC,CASSLVPGRNHNEQFF
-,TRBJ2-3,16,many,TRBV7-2,TGTGCCAGCAGCCCCTATCAGAGCCAGGCCACAGATACGCAGTATTTT,CASSPYQSQATDTQYF
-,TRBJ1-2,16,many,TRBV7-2,TGTGCCAGCAGCTTAGTAGTCACAGGGACTAACTATGGCTACACCTTC,CASSLVVTGTNYGYTF
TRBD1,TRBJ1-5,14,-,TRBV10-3,TGTGCCATCAGGGACCCGACAGGGAAGCAGCCCCAGCATTTT,CAIRDPTGKQPQHF
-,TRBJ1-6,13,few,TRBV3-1,TGTGCCAGCAGCCACCCGTCGGGTTCACCCCTCCACTTT,CASSHPSGSPLHF
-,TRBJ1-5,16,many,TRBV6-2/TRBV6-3,TGTGCCAGCAGTTACTGGCCTTCGGCAGGGGTTCAGCCCCAGCATTTT,CASSYWPSAGVQPQHF